The 32 T cell receptor beta chains given below trace back to one sample, sequenced in a study of technical replicates of blood from several donors. TCRdb keeps only in-frame clones here, not all; method: immunoSEQ multiplex PCR. The sample yields about 15,000 clones, roughly 89% seen once. Sequencing was done on a sample of PBMCs. These TCRs come from a human donor in good health.

This chain joins TRBV5-6 and TRBJ1-1; D remains ambiguous. The CDR3 is 12 residues long. CDR1 is SGHDT and CDR2 is YYEEEE in the germline V gene. Trimming pared 0 bases from V and 7 bases from J, leaving 7 bases between. The CDR3 reads CASSLGGLEAFF. DNA of the CDR3: TGTGCCAGCAGCTTGGGTGGGCTTGAAGCTTTCTTT.

A word on this clone: An end of the junction does not agree with germline; a read error may underlie this. CDR3 sequence reads: CASSRGLAGDAQYF. The CDR3 region has the DNA TGTGCCAGCAGCCGCGGACTAGCGGGAGATGCGCAGTATTTT. This chain uses TRBV7-2 with TRBJ2-3; 13 bases agree with TRBD2. Germline loops: CDR1 SGHTA, CDR2 FQGNSA. The CDR3 loop spans 14 amino acids. Drawing the rest from reference TRBV7-2 and TRBJ2-3, the complete variable domain is GAGVSQSPSNKVTEKGKDVELRCDPISGHTALYWYRQSLGQGLEFLIYFQGNSAPDKSGLPSDRFSAERTGGSVSTLTIQRTQQEDSAVYLCASSRGLAGDAQYFGPGTRLTVL.

The CDR3, as DNA: TGTGCCAGCAGCCTGAGCGGGGGGGAGACCCAGTACTTC. The encoded protein is CASSLSGGETQYF. The chain employs TRBV5-6 and TRBJ2-5; 9 nucleotides align to TRBD2. Germline values: CDR1 SGHDT, CDR2 YYEEEE. The CDR3 covers 13 residues. Trimming cost V 4 bases and J 5 bases; bases outside gene matches: 3.

The chain recombines TRBV6-5 with TRBJ2-7; 7 nucleotides match TRBD1. Per the germline V gene, CDR1 is MNHEY and CDR2 is SVGAGI. The CDR3 extends over 14 amino acids. Unmatched junction bases numbered 8, after V lost 5 bases and J lost 4 bases. CDR3 DNA sequence: TGTGCCAGCAGTCAGCCGGGACAGATGTACGAGCAGTACTTC. Translating gives CASSQPGQMYEQYF.

The chain joins TRBV7-9 to TRBJ2-7; the match to TRBD1 covers 9 bases. With V trimmed by 5 bases and J by 2 bases, 7 bases remained unmatched. The CDR3 runs to 15 residues. Looked up from germline, CDR1 is SEHNR and CDR2 is FQNEAQ (reference sequence). The CDR3 nucleotides are TGTGCCAGCAGCCGACCGGGACAGGGCACCTACGAGCAGTACTTC. It encodes CASSRPGQGTYEQYF. Filled out from reference TRBV7-9 and TRBJ2-7, the complete variable domain reads DTGVSQNPRHKITKRGQNVTFRCDPISEHNRLYWYRQTLGQGPEFLTYFQNEAQLEKSRLLSDRFSAERPKGSFSTLEIQRTEQGDSAMYLCASSRPGQGTYEQYFGPGTRLTVT.

The chain carries TRBV7-9 and TRBJ2-1; 9 bases align to TRBD2. From germline, CDR1 is SEHNR and CDR2 FQNEAQ (reference sequence). The CDR3 covers 16 residues. With V trimmed by 5 bases and J by 2 bases, 7 bases remained unmatched. Here the CDR3 DNA reads TGTGCCAGCAGCACTTCTAGCGGGATAGCCTACAATGAGCAGTTCTTC. Translating it yields CASSTSSGIAYNEQFF. The whole variable domain, filled in from reference TRBV7-9 and TRBJ2-1, reads DTGVSQNPRHKITKRGQNVTFRCDPISEHNRLYWYRQTLGQGPEFLTYFQNEAQLEKSRLLSDRFSAERPKGSFSTLEIQRTEQGDSAMYLCASSTSSGIAYNEQFFGPGTRLTVL.

The chain has TRBV30 and TRBJ2-7; 11 bases fit TRBD1. Looked up from germline, CDR1 is GTSNPN and CDR2 is SVGIG (reference sequence). The CDR3 spans 15 residues. V shed 0 bases and J 2 bases; nucleotides not matched to a gene: 3. CDR3 coding DNA: TGTGCCTGGAGTGTAGGGACAGGGGGGCCCTACGAGCAGTACTTC. Translated, it gives CAWSVGTGGPYEQYF.

This chain uses TRBV2 with TRBJ2-7, with TRBD1 as a possible D gene (6 bases). The V end lost 7 bases, the J end lost 4 bases, and 14 bases lay between the germline ends. Germline V gene sequence: CDR1 SNHLY, CDR2 FYNNEI. This CDR3 contains 13 residues. CDR3 in amino acids: CASMGRGSYEQYF. The CDR3, as DNA: TGTGCCAGCATGGGCAGGGGATCTTACGAGCAGTACTTC.

The chain uses TRBV28 and TRBJ2-7; 12 nucleotides agree with TRBD2. The CDR3 loop spans 15 amino acids. Germline V gene lookup returns CDR1 MDHEN and CDR2 SYDVKM. With V trimmed by 1 base and J by 6 bases, 4 bases remained unmatched. The CDR3 coding sequence is TGTGCCAGCAGTTTATCGACTAGCGGGAGATCCGAGCAGTACTTC. Amino acids: CASSLSTSGRSEQYF.

The chain employs TRBV7-3 and TRBJ2-2; tentative D call: TRBD2 (7 bases). Trimming shortened V by 0 bases and J by 3 bases, and 8 bases separated the two germline ends. The V gene's germline CDR1 is SGHTA and CDR2 FQGTGA. The CDR3 contains 15 residues. DNA for the CDR3: TGTGCCAGCAGCTTAACCGGGGGGCACACCGGGGAGCTGTTTTTT. Amino acids: CASSLTGGHTGELFF.

The gene calls are TRBV28 and TRBJ1-1; weak D call: TRBD1 (5 bases). Looked up from germline, CDR1 is MDHEN and CDR2 is SYDVKM. The germline V and J ends were trimmed by 5 bases and 5 bases, with 18 bases remaining between them. The CDR3 spans 15 residues. The CDR3 spells CASSLPDGPGTEAFF. CDR3 nucleotides: TGTGCCAGCAGTCTCCCGGACGGCCCAGGGACTGAAGCTTTCTTT.

The chain uses TRBV5-4 and TRBJ2-1; maybe TRBD1 (5 bases). This CDR3 contains 15 residues. V was cut by 0 bases and J by 4 bases, with 11 bases left in between. Germline loops: CDR1 SGHNT, CDR2 YYREEE (reference sequence). In DNA form, the CDR3 reads TGTGCCAGCAGCTTGGGGGGCCAGTCGTACAATGAGCAGTTCTTC. This sequence encodes CASSLGGQSYNEQFF.

This clone was observed once. The CDR3 protein is CASKEPTGGYEQYF. DNA for the CDR3: TGTGCCAGCAAAGAACCGACAGGGGGGTACGAGCAGTACTTC. The chain has TRBV6-1 and TRBJ2-7, with 9 positions matching TRBD1. J gave up 4 bases and V 7 bases, and 8 bases lay outside the gene matches. Germline lookup yields CDR1 MNHNS and CDR2 SASEGT. This CDR3 region has 14 residues.

The J gene is TRBJ1-4, the V gene TRBV7-6, with TRBD1 matching 10 bases. CDR1 and CDR2 from the germline V gene are SGHVS and FNYEAQ. V trimming: 2 bases; J trimming: 16 bases; junction bases outside the gene matches: 19. CDR3 length: 17 amino acids. This CDR3 is CASSLRPGTGEPLYPFF. CDR3 sequence (DNA): TGTGCCAGCAGCTTAAGGCCCGGGACAGGGGAGCCCCTATACCCGTTTTTT.

This sequence joins TRBV25-1 and TRBJ2-1, with D possibly being TRBD1 (5 bases). Germline CDR1 is MGHDK and CDR2 is SYGVNS. The CDR3 is 15 residues long. The V end was cut by 1 base, the J end by 7 bases, with 14 bases between. Written as DNA, the CDR3 is TGTGCCAGCAGTGAATGGCTCCAGGGTCTAAATGAGCAGTTCTTC. As protein: CASSEWLQGLNEQFF.

CDR3 sequence: CASSWMDRDYEQYF. CDR3 sequence (DNA): TGTGCCAGCAGCTGGATGGACAGGGACTACGAGCAGTACTTC. V and J are TRBV5-5 and TRBJ2-7; the match to TRBD1 covers 8 bases. Trimming at V came to 3 bases and at J to 3 bases, leaving 5 bases not matched to a gene. The CDR3 is made up of 14 amino acids. Germline-derived CDR1 and CDR2 are SGHKS and YYEKEE (reference sequence).

The chain carries TRBV11-2 and TRBJ2-3, with 8 nucleotides matching TRBD1. The CDR3 length is 17 residues. The V gene's germline CDR1 is SGHAT and CDR2 FQNNGV. V shed 1 base and J 0 bases; nucleotides not matched to a gene: 6. Written as DNA, the CDR3 is TGTGCCAGCAGCTTAGGTCTACAGGGGGGCAGCACAGATACGCAGTATTTT. This sequence encodes CASSLGLQGGSTDTQYF.

The sample holds one count of this clone. The chain recombines TRBV11-2 with TRBJ2-1, with D tentatively TRBD2 (7 bases). V was cut by 7 bases and J by 6 bases, with 13 bases left in between. Germline V gives CDR1 SGHAT, CDR2 FQNNGV. The CDR3 totals 13 residues. The CDR3: CASNPRGANEQFF. As DNA, the CDR3 is TGTGCCAGCAACCCTCGGGGGGCCAATGAGCAGTTCTTC. Based on the CDR3 plus reference TRBV11-2 and TRBJ2-1, the full variable domain is EAGVAQSPRYKIIEKRQSVAFWCNPISGHATLYWYQQILGQGPKLLIQFQNNGVVDDSQLPKDRFSAERLKGVDSTLKIQPAKLEDSAVYLCASNPRGANEQFFGPGTRLTVL.

This clone was seen only once. The chain joins TRBV18 to TRBJ2-3; 9 nucleotides line up with TRBD2. The CDR3 covers 17 residues. In germline, CDR1 is KGHSH, CDR2 LQKENI. Unmatched junction bases numbered 4, after V lost 0 bases and J lost 0 bases. CDR3 sequence reads: CASSPPKREDSTDTQYF. DNA of the CDR3: TGTGCCAGCTCACCACCCAAGCGGGAGGATAGCACAGATACGCAGTATTTT. The whole variable domain, filled in from reference TRBV18 and TRBJ2-3, reads NAGVMQNPRHLVRRRGQEARLRCSPMKGHSHVYWYRQLPEEGLKFMVYLQKENIIDESGMPKERFSAEFPKEGPSILRIQQVVRGDSAAYFCASSPPKREDSTDTQYFGPGTRLTVL.

The sample holds a few counts of this clone. The V and J genes are TRBV29-1 and TRBJ1-1; 7 bases line up with TRBD1. This CDR3 is 14 amino acids long. Per the germline V gene, CDR1 is SQVTM and CDR2 is ANQGSEA. Trimming cost V 2 bases and J 0 bases; bases outside gene matches: 3. The CDR3 sequence: CSVERGPMNTEAFF. CDR3 sequence (DNA): TGCAGCGTTGAAAGGGGGCCCATGAACACTGAAGCTTTCTTT. Looking up the rest from reference TRBV29-1 and TRBJ1-1 gives the full variable domain: SAVISQKPSRDICQRGTSLTIQCQVDSQVTMMFWYRQQPGQSLTLIATANQGSEATYESGFVIDKFPISRPNLTFSTLTVSNMSPEDSSIYLCSVERGPMNTEAFFGQGTRLTVV.

The rearrangement uses TRBV18 and TRBJ2-7, with D tentatively TRBD2 (6 bases). This CDR3 has 15 amino acids. V was cut by 3 bases and J by 2 bases, with 14 bases left in between. Germline V gene lookup returns CDR1 KGHSH and CDR2 LQKENI. CDR3 in amino acids: CASSPRGLEPYEQYF. The CDR3 bases are TGTGCCAGCTCACCGCGGGGCCTTGAACCCTACGAGCAGTACTTC.

The J gene is TRBJ2-1, the V gene TRBV5-6; 14 bases align to TRBD2. V lost 4 bases to trimming and J lost 10 bases; unmatched junction nucleotides: 10. This CDR3 comprises 16 residues. Germline values: CDR1 SGHDT, CDR2 YYEEEE. The CDR3 DNA reads TGTGCCAGCAGCAAGGCCGGGACTAGCGGGAGTCTCGAGCAGTTCTTC. The encoded protein is CASSKAGTSGSLEQFF.

The chain joins TRBV6-1 to TRBJ2-3; 7 bases agree with TRBD2. Germline trimming cut 3 bases from V and 4 bases from J; bases unmatched to any gene: 7. CDR1 and CDR2 (germline): MNHNS, SASEGT. There are 15 residues in the CDR3. CDR3: CASSEGTSEADTQYF. CDR3 DNA: TGTGCCAGCAGTGAGGGTACTAGCGAGGCAGATACGCAGTATTTT.

The rearrangement joins TRBV2 to TRBJ1-5, with 9 bases matching TRBD1. Unmatched junction bases numbered 6, after V lost 5 bases and J lost 4 bases. Germline V CDR1 and CDR2: SNHLY, FYNNEI. The CDR3 extends over 15 amino acids. The CDR3 reads CASSIGDRENQPQHF. The DNA of the CDR3 is TGTGCCAGCAGTATCGGGGACAGGGAAAATCAGCCCCAGCATTTT.

J is TRBJ2-7 and V is TRBV7-9; 11 bases align to TRBD2. J gave up 4 bases and V 3 bases, and 5 bases lay outside the gene matches. Germline-derived CDR1 and CDR2 are SEHNR and FQNEAQ (reference sequence). The CDR3 contains 15 residues. Here the CDR3 reads CASSFGTSGQYEQYF. CDR3 nucleotide sequence: TGTGCCAGCAGCTTTGGGACTAGCGGCCAGTACGAGCAGTACTTC. The variable domain in full, with the rest retrieved from reference TRBV7-9 and TRBJ2-7, is DTGVSQNPRHKITKRGQNVTFRCDPISEHNRLYWYRQTLGQGPEFLTYFQNEAQLEKSRLLSDRFSAERPKGSFSTLEIQRTEQGDSAMYLCASSFGTSGQYEQYFGPGTRLTVT.

The rearrangement uses TRBV9 and TRBJ2-7, with 8 bases fitting TRBD2. This CDR3 region has 15 residues. Trimming took 2 bases from V and 3 from J; bases not matched to a gene: 7. CDR1 SGDLS and CDR2 YYNGEE come from the germline V gene. The CDR3 DNA sequence: TGTGCCAGCAGCGTTTCCCCCAGCGGGAGCTACGAGCAGTACTTC. It yields the protein CASSVSPSGSYEQYF. Full variable domain (remainder filled in from reference TRBV9 and TRBJ2-7): DSGVTQTPKHLITATGQRVTLRCSPRSGDLSVYWYQQSLDQGLQFLIQYYNGEERAKGNILERFSAQQFPDLHSELNLSSLELGDSALYFCASSVSPSGSYEQYFGPGTRLTVT.

The V and J genes are TRBV9 and TRBJ2-4; 11 nucleotides match TRBD2. Germline lookup yields CDR1 SGDLS and CDR2 YYNGEE. V dropped 4 bases and J dropped 6; count of bases not matched to a gene: 9. The CDR3 sequence is 16 residues long. DNA of the CDR3: TGTGCCAGCAGCCAGATAGCGGGAGGGCCGGGAAACATTCAGTACTTC. Residues: CASSQIAGGPGNIQYF.

This clone came up a few times. This chain uses TRBV29-1 with TRBJ1-2, with D hard to call. CDR3 length: 13 residues. Trimming took 4 bases from V and 7 from J, leaving 16 bases between them. CDR1 SQVTM and CDR2 ANQGSEA come from the germline V gene. CDR3 sequence: CSVVVSGRSGYTF. CDR3 bases: TGCAGCGTTGTGGTGTCTGGTAGGAGTGGCTACACCTTC.

The gene calls are TRBV28 and TRBJ1-5; D is ambiguous. The V end lost 6 bases, the J end lost 2 bases, and 11 bases lay between the germline ends. Looked up from germline, CDR1 is MDHEN and CDR2 is SYDVKM. The CDR3 extends over 14 amino acids. CDR3 in amino acids: CASSDIRGNQPQHF. The CDR3 DNA sequence: TGTGCCAGCAGCGATATTCGGGGCAATCAGCCCCAGCATTTT.

The chain links TRBV2 to TRBJ1-1, with unresolved D. The CDR3 spans 12 residues. CDR1 SNHLY and CDR2 FYNNEI come from the germline V gene. Trimming took off 7 bases at V and 6 bases at J, with 12 bases between the two ends. Here the CDR3 DNA reads TGTGCCAGCATTATTACCGGGGCTGAAGCTTTCTTT. It is translated as CASIITGAEAFF.

The genes are TRBV25-1 and TRBJ2-7, with D tentatively TRBD1 (6 bases). Germline values: CDR1 MGHDK, CDR2 SYGVNS. This CDR3 contains 12 residues. V lost 5 bases and J 7 bases, leaving 12 bases between the germline ends. The CDR3 region is CASSSQGWEQYF. The CDR3, as DNA: TGTGCCAGCAGTTCTCAGGGGTGGGAGCAGTACTTC.

The gene calls are TRBV7-9 and TRBJ2-3; no clear D. Germline V gene lookup returns CDR1 SEHNR and CDR2 FQNEAQ (reference sequence). Trimming shortened V by 1 base and J by 4 bases, and 6 bases separated the two germline ends. CDR3 length: 13 amino acids. This CDR3 is CASSLEASDTQYF. In DNA form, the CDR3 reads TGTGCCAGCAGCTTAGAAGCGTCAGATACGCAGTATTTT.